This is a list of T cell receptor beta chains from one sample in a study of radiotherapy plus CTLA-4 blockade in lung cancer. Data came from immunoSEQ multiplex PCR; TCRdb stores just in-frame clones and leaves some out. There are roughly 32,000 clones in the sample; 70% to 90% occur only once, and around 23% lies in the top ten. This specimen consisted of peripheral blood, obtained from a patient treated with radiotherapy plus ipilimumab. The receptors were sampled from a human donor with non-small cell lung cancer that progressed on radiotherapy plus ipilimumab. The conserved cysteine and the conserved F or W are not part of the CDR3 here. Fields, in order: D gene, V gene, J gene, CDR3 protein. D genes are given only for firm matches.

TRBD1	TRBV15	TRBJ1-2	ATSRGQGGYGYT
TRBD1	TRBV19	TRBJ1-4	ASQGQVEGLF
NA	TRBV4-3	TRBJ1-1	ASSQDRAKTEAF
NA	TRBV19	TRBJ1-3	ASSMVVSLSGNTIY
NA	TRBV19	TRBJ2-4	ASSDRAKNIQY
NA	TRBV4-3	TRBJ2-7	ASSQDLGLSYEQY
TRBD1	TRBV27	TRBJ2-7	ASSNRGKGYEQY
TRBD2	TRBV5-1	TRBJ2-7	ASSLGGLAGGTHYEQY
TRBD2	TRBV5-6	TRBJ2-7	ASSLPSSGGPSSYEQY
NA	TRBV18	TRBJ2-7	ASQESYEQY
NA	TRBV9	TRBJ2-3	ASSEGLGSDTQY
NA	TRBV19	TRBJ1-5	ASSIRTENQPQH
TRBD2	TRBV7-2	TRBJ2-7	ASSFLAGAYEQY
NA	TRBV6-6	TRBJ1-1	AIRGVGNTEAF
NA	TRBV9	TRBJ1-6	ASSGDAGNNSPLH
NA	TRBV7-9	TRBJ1-3	ASLARPSSGNTIY
TRBD1	TRBV7-3	TRBJ1-2	ASSSGQGGYGYT
NA	TRBV11-1	TRBJ1-2	ASSSPRRGESDGYT
NA	TRBV10-2	TRBJ2-1	ASNAGNNEQF
TRBD1	TRBV2	TRBJ1-4	ASGAWDRPTTNEKLF
TRBD1	TRBV27	TRBJ2-3	ASSPLTFKTRGQRQGPDTQY
NA	TRBV6-5	TRBJ1-2	ASSPQAGNYGYT
NA	TRBV5-4	TRBJ2-7	ASSFGQDPQY
NA	TRBV18	TRBJ2-7	ASSPPASYEQY
NA	TRBV9	TRBJ2-1	ASSLRLSHNEQF
NA	TRBV7-9	TRBJ1-3	ASSLVGPAAPGNTIY
TRBD1	TRBV6-6	TRBJ1-2	ASSYSILGQHYGYT
TRBD2	TRBV9	TRBJ2-1	ASSIGTSGPEQF
TRBD1	TRBV5-6	TRBJ1-1	ASSLGPTGTENTEAF
NA	TRBV7-8	TRBJ1-2	ASSLDMEPYGYT
NA	TRBV6-1	TRBJ1-5	ASSESRGNSNQPQH
NA	TRBV19	TRBJ2-1	ASSISASSYNEQF
TRBD2	TRBV10-3	TRBJ2-1	AITASGNNEQF
TRBD2	TRBV7-2	TRBJ2-1	ASSRGGAKF
TRBD1	TRBV7-2	TRBJ2-5	ASSLGPGGQETQY
NA	TRBV19	TRBJ2-7	ASSPDPAGYEQY
NA	TRBV7-2	TRBJ2-2	ASSSRGGTFTGELF
TRBD2	TRBV19	TRBJ2-5	ASSTGLAGGSETQY
NA	TRBV5-1	TRBJ2-3	ASSLVAGTDTQY
TRBD1	TRBV5-6	TRBJ2-1	ASNIQGYNEQF
TRBD1	TRBV7-3	TRBJ2-5	ASSSSNWTGMIETQY
TRBD1	TRBV6-5	TRBJ2-7	ASSSQAGGSYEQY
NA	TRBV7-6	TRBJ2-7	ASSLGGLQAYEQY
TRBD1	TRBV19	TRBJ2-7	ASRGTGRYEQY
NA	TRBV7-3	TRBJ2-2	ASSLTAGSNTGELF
NA	TRBV21-1	TRBJ2-1	ASSSGPGGGIRSYFEQF